Below, 10 T cell receptor beta chains from the same sample are listed, as sequenced in a study of shared clonotypes between healthy human individuals. This table comes from immunoSEQ multiplex PCR, and its TCRdb copy is limited to in-frame clones, with some not included. Among approximately 2,000,000 clones listed, 93% were seen once. Positively selected for CCR7, the CD45RO-negative cells used as naive CD8 cells excluded terminally differentiated effector memory CD45RA+ cells. Specimen: naive CD8+ T cells from PBMCs. The receptor set was obtained from a man aged 18 to 30 in good health. Some clones in this sample may be carry-over from other donors' samples.

This clone occurred once. The chain combines TRBV4-2 with TRBJ2-5; a possible D gene is TRBD2 (6 bases). Trimming left V 3 bases short and J 2 bases short, with 10 bases between. CDR1 and CDR2 (germline): LGHNA, YNFKEQ. The CDR3 is 14 residues long. The CDR3: CASSQYLAQETQYF. The CDR3 coding sequence is TGTGCCAGCAGCCAGTATCTAGCGCAAGAGACCCAGTACTTC.

The V and J genes are TRBV9 and TRBJ1-3; tentatively, D is TRBD1 (5 bases). V shed 1 base and J shed 5 bases, with 19 bases lying between them. Looked up from germline, CDR1 is SGDLS and CDR2 is YYNGEE. The length of the CDR3 is 17 residues. CDR3 amino acids: CASSVHPGGEERNTIYF. The DNA of the CDR3 is TGTGCCAGCAGCGTACACCCCGGGGGGGAAGAGAGAAACACCATATATTTT.

J is TRBJ2-7 and V is TRBV19; possible D gene TRBD2, 5 bases. The CDR3 consists of 16 residues. V was shortened by 3 bases and J by 2 bases, with 17 bases between the two germline ends. In germline, CDR1 is LNHDA, CDR2 SQIVND (reference sequence). The CDR3 protein is CASSIRAGGTTYEQYF. The CDR3 DNA sequence: TGTGCCAGTAGTATCCGAGCTGGAGGCACCACCTACGAGCAGTACTTC. Variable domain in full (rest from reference TRBV19 and TRBJ2-7): DGGITQSPKYLFRKEGQNVTLSCEQNLNHDAMYWYRQDPGQGLRLIYYSQIVNDFQKGDIAEGYSVSREKKESFPLTVTSAQKNPTAFYLCASSIRAGGTTYEQYFGPGTRLTVT.

In regard to this clone: Other DNA sequences within the sample encode an identical CDR3. The chain has TRBV19 and TRBJ2-7, with 8 bases matching TRBD1. The CDR3 spans 14 residues. Germline V gene lookup returns CDR1 LNHDA and CDR2 SQIVND (reference sequence). J gave up 4 bases and V 3 bases, and 5 bases lay outside the gene matches. The CDR3 is CASSIRDRGYEQYF. The CDR3 DNA reads TGTGCCAGTAGTATCCGTGACAGGGGTTACGAGCAGTACTTC.

Points on this clone: Within the sample, other DNA sequences also encode this same CDR3. This chain links TRBV28 with TRBJ1-2; a possible D gene is TRBD1 (5 bases). V was trimmed by 2 bases and J by 3 bases, leaving 10 bases between them. The CDR3 is 14 residues long. CDR1 and CDR2 from the germline V gene are MDHEN and SYDVKM. The CDR3 region has the DNA TGTGCCAGCAGTTTAGTACGGGGGGACTATGGCTACACCTTC. Translation: CASSLVRGDYGYTF.

J is TRBJ1-2 and V is TRBV5-4; D gene ambiguous. Germline CDR1 SGHNT, CDR2 YYREEE (reference sequence). This CDR3 spans 15 amino acids. V lost 6 bases and J lost 4, with 19 bases in between. The CDR3 here is CASIPQFTGSYGYTF. CDR3 DNA sequence: TGTGCCAGCATCCCCCAGTTTACGGGTAGCTATGGCTACACCTTC.

The chain uses TRBV13 and TRBJ1-1; 8 positions agree with TRBD1. Trimming took 6 bases from V and 5 from J; bases not matched to a gene: 5. CDR1 is PRHDT and CDR2 is FYEKMQ in the germline V gene (reference sequence). The CDR3 extends over 13 amino acids. CDR3 sequence reads: CASRDRQGTEAFF. The CDR3 coding sequence is TGTGCCAGCAGAGACAGACAGGGGACTGAAGCTTTCTTT.

The CDR3 nucleotides are TGTGCCAGCAGTTTCACCCGCGATAGCAATCAGCCCCAGCATTTT. Residues: CASSFTRDSNQPQHF. The rearrangement links TRBV27 to TRBJ1-5; D is unresolved. The CDR3 has 15 residues. Germline CDR1 MNHEY, CDR2 SMNVEV (reference sequence). Trimming took off 3 bases at V and 0 bases at J, with 9 bases between the two ends.

On this clone itself: In the same sample, other DNA sequences code for this CDR3. This chain connects TRBV6-5 to TRBJ2-7; unclear D gene. Germline V gene lookup returns CDR1 MNHEY and CDR2 SVGAGI. This CDR3 is built from 13 residues. Trimming removed 0 bases from V and 5 bases from J, with 8 bases in between. CDR3 bases: TGTGCCAGCAGTTACTCCCGGGCAGACGAGCAGTACTTC. Protein product: CASSYSRADEQYF.

The chain couples TRBV7-9 to TRBJ2-2; D remains unclear. Germline lookup yields CDR1 SEHNR and CDR2 FQNEAQ (reference sequence). CDR3 size: 15 residues. V lost 5 bases and J 9 bases, leaving 19 bases between the germline ends. The CDR3 DNA reads TGTGCCAGCAGCGCCGGTTTTTCTGGTGATTGGGAGCTGTTTTTT. Translation: CASSAGFSGDWELFF.